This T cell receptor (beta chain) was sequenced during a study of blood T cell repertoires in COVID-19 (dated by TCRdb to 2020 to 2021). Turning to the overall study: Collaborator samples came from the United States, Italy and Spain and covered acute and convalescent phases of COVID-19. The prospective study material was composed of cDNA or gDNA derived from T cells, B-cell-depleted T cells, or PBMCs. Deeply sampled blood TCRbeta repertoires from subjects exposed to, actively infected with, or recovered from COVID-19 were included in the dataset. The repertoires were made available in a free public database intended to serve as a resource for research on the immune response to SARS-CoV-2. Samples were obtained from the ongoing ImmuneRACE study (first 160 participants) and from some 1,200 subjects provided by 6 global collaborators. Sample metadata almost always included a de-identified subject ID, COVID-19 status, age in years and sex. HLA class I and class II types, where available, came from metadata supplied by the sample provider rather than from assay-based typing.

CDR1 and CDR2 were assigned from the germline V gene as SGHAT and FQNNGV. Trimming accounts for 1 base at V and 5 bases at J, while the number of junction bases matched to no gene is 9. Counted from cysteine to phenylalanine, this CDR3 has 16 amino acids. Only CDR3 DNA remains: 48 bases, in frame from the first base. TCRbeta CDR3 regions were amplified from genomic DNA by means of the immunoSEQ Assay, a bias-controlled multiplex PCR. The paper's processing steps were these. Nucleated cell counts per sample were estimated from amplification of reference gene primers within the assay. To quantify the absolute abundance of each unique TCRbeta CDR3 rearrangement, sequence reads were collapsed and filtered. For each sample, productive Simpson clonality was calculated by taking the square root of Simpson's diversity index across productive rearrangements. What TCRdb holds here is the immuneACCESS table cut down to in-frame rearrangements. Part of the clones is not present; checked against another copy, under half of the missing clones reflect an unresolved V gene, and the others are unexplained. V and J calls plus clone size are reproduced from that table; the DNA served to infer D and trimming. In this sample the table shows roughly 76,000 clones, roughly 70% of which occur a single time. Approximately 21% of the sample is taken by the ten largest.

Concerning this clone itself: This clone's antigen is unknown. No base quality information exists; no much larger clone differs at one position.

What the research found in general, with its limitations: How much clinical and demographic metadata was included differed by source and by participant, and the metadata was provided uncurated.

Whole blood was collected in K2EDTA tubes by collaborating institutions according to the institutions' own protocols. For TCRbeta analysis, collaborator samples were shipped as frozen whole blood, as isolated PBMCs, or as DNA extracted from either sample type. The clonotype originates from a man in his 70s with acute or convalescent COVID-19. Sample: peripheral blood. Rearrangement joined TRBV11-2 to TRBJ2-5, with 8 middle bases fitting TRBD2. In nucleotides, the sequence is TGTGCCAGCAGCTTAGTGGGGAGCGGGAGAGGTGAGACCCAGTACTTC. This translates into CASSLVGSGRGETQYF.